Shown below are 18 T cell receptor beta chains from a single sample sequenced in a study of T cell changes during pregnancy in multiple sclerosis (dated by TCRdb to the late 2010s). The library relied on the immunoSEQ multiplex PCR assay. TCRdb's version of the immuneACCESS table is confined to in-frame rearrangements and falls short of the full clone set. An unresolved V gene accounts for under half of the shortfall where checked; the remainder is of unknown origin. The sample records around 41,000 clones, roughly 93% of which are singletons. 1.4% of the sample belongs to the ten largest clones. Sequenced input: PBMCs (not recorded whether the cells were cultured). These TCRs come from a female donor with multiple sclerosis, enrolled in a pregnancy study.

This rearrangement joins TRBV5-4 to TRBJ2-5; D not certain. The CDR3 length is 13 residues. Trimming stripped 2 bases from V and 3 bases from J, with 8 bases between. CDR1 SGHNT and CDR2 YYREEE come from the germline V gene (reference sequence). The CDR3 is CASSFAVKETQYF. The CDR3 region has the DNA TGTGCCAGCAGCTTTGCAGTGAAAGAGACCCAGTACTTC.

The genes are TRBV7-9 and TRBJ2-1; 12 bases are a match to TRBD2. The J segment lost 8 bases and the V segment lost 4 bases, leaving 9 bases of the junction unmatched. The CDR3 contains 16 residues. The germline V gene encodes CDR1 SEHNR and CDR2 FQNEAQ (reference sequence). In nucleotides, the CDR3 is TGTGCCAGCAGCTCTGCTAGCGGGAGGGCCACCGATGAGCAGTTCTTC. Encoded protein: CASSSASGRATDEQFF.

The genes are TRBV5-1 and TRBJ2-1, with D perhaps matching TRBD2 (6 bases). There are 15 residues in the CDR3. Germline CDR1 is SGHRS and CDR2 is YFSETQ. With 0 bases removed from V and 2 bases from J, the gap between germline ends came to 9 bases. Here the CDR3 reads CASSLEGGTYNEQFF. The CDR3 nucleotides read TGCGCCAGCAGCTTGGAGGGAGGAACCTACAATGAGCAGTTCTTC.

CDR3 nucleotides: TGTGCCAGCAAGGGGGTCGTTTTCACTGAAGCTTTCTTT. Amino acids: CASKGVVFTEAFF. V is TRBV27 and J is TRBJ1-1; D possibly corresponds to TRBD1 (6 bases). CDR3 size: 13 residues. Looked up from germline, CDR1 is MNHEY and CDR2 is SMNVEV (reference sequence). Trimming stripped 7 bases from V and 4 bases from J, with 13 bases between.

This CDR3 reads CSVDLGGLREQYF. In DNA, the CDR3 is TGCAGCGTTGATCTCGGAGGGCTACGCGAGCAGTACTTC. The chain has TRBV29-1 and TRBJ2-7; perhaps TRBD2 as D (6 bases). The CDR3 has 13 amino acids. Germline assignment: CDR1 SQVTM and CDR2 ANQGSEA. Between the trimmed V and J ends, which lost 3 bases and 6 bases, there was a span of 15 bases.

The count of this clone is one. The chain carries TRBV10-1 and TRBJ2-2, with a weak D call TRBD2 (6 bases). Germline values: CDR1 WNHNN, CDR2 SYGVQD (reference sequence). Deletions cut 5 bases from V and 3 bases from J, with 10 bases between. This CDR3 is 14 amino acids long. The CDR3 nucleotides read TGCGCCAGCAGTCCTAGCGCTTACACCGGGGAGCTGTTTTTT. Encoded protein: CASSPSAYTGELFF.

V is TRBV28 and J is TRBJ1-1; possibly TRBD1 for D (6 bases). Trimming left V 4 bases short and J 4 bases short, with 16 bases between. Germline CDR1 and CDR2: MDHEN and SYDVKM. The CDR3 is 15 residues long. The CDR3 DNA reads as TGTGCCAGCAGTTGGGGGGTGACAGGCCGCACTGAAGCTTTCTTT. Its translation is CASSWGVTGRTEAFF.

This clone was detected only a few times. J is TRBJ2-7 and V is TRBV5-1; 11 positions agree with TRBD2. The germline V gene encodes CDR1 SGHRS and CDR2 YFSETQ. The J segment lost 3 bases and the V segment lost 4 bases, leaving 15 bases of the junction unmatched. CDR3 length equals 18 residues. The CDR3 here is CASSPRWTGLAGHYEQYF. The CDR3, as DNA: TGCGCCAGCAGCCCTCGGTGGACTGGACTAGCGGGCCACTACGAGCAGTACTTC.

This sequence joins TRBV7-2 and TRBJ2-7; D is perhaps TRBD1 or TRBD2 (7 bases each). The germline V gene has CDR1 SGHTA and CDR2 FQGNSA. V was shortened by 7 bases and J by 2 bases, with 18 bases between the two germline ends. The CDR3 spans 15 residues. CDR3 DNA: TGTGCCAGCACCCCCAGGGGGGGGTCTCCCTACGAGCAGTACTTC. Translation: CASTPRGGSPYEQYF.

The rearrangement links TRBV9 to TRBJ2-5, with 9 bases matching TRBD2. The CDR3 covers 15 residues. V dropped 1 base and J dropped 5; count of bases not matched to a gene: 6. Germline CDR1 reads SGDLS; CDR2 reads YYNGEE. CDR3: CASSVQLAGRETQYF. CDR3 DNA: TGTGCCAGCAGCGTACAGCTAGCGGGAAGGGAGACCCAGTACTTC.

J is TRBJ2-5 and V is TRBV5-5, with D possibly TRBD2 on 6 matching bases. Per the germline V gene, CDR1 is SGHKS and CDR2 is YYEKEE (reference sequence). This CDR3 contains 13 residues. The V gene lost 4 bases and the J gene lost 5 bases, with 12 bases spanning the gap. The DNA for the CDR3 is TGTGCCAGCAGCCCGGGACTTCGGGAGACCCAGTACTTC. Translation gives CASSPGLRETQYF.

CDR3 sequence (DNA): TGTGCCAGCAGACGCGTCGGGCTTAATGAAAAACTGTTTTTT. Amino acids: CASRRVGLNEKLFF. The V and J genes are TRBV11-2 and TRBJ1-4, with D uncertain. V was trimmed by 6 bases and J by 4 bases, leaving 12 bases between them. CDR1 is SGHAT, CDR2 FQNNGV, per germline. This CDR3 spans 14 amino acids.

This chain links TRBV28 with TRBJ2-7; TRBD1 aligns across 8 bases. Trimming removed 5 bases from V and 1 base from J; junction bases left unmatched: 10. Germline CDR1 reads MDHEN; CDR2 reads SYDVKM. The CDR3 is made up of 16 amino acids. The CDR3 nucleotides are TGTGCCAGCAGTCTTCGGACAGGGTCAAGGTCCTACGAGCAGTACTTC. Protein: CASSLRTGSRSYEQYF. Using reference TRBV28 and TRBJ2-7 for the parts outside the CDR3, the full variable domain is DVKVTQSSRYLVKRTGEKVFLECVQDMDHENMFWYRQDPGLGLRLIYFSYDVKMKEKGDIPEGYSVSREKKERFSLILESASTNQTSMYLCASSLRTGSRSYEQYFGPGTRLTVT.

The genes are TRBV10-2 and TRBJ2-6; D possibly corresponds to TRBD1 (6 bases). Trimming pared 5 bases from V and 1 base from J, leaving 12 bases between. The CDR3 extends over 16 amino acids. Germline V gene sequence: CDR1 WSHSY, CDR2 SAAADI. This chain's CDR3 is CASSQGPLSGANVLTF. The CDR3 DNA sequence: TGCGCCAGCAGTCAGGGGCCTCTTTCTGGGGCCAACGTCCTGACTTTC.

This clone has only a few counts. The chain uses TRBV6-5 and TRBJ1-2; 12 nucleotides match TRBD1. Germline assignment: CDR1 MNHEY and CDR2 SVGAGI. This CDR3 has 15 residues. The ends lost 5 bases at V and 6 bases at J; junction bases unmatched: 7. CDR3 sequence (DNA): TGTGCCAGCAGTGGATGGGGACAGGGGGCCCATGGCTACACCTTC. Translating gives CASSGWGQGAHGYTF.

The chain uses TRBV25-1 and TRBJ1-4; 7 bases are a match to TRBD1. There are 15 residues in the CDR3. J gave up 6 bases and V 3 bases, and 7 bases lay outside the gene matches. Germline CDR1 is MGHDK and CDR2 is SYGVNS. CDR3: CASSDSQTGYEKLFF. The CDR3 DNA reads as TGTGCCAGCAGTGACTCGCAGACAGGGTATGAAAAACTGTTTTTT.

V and J are TRBV10-3 and TRBJ2-3, with 13 bases identical to TRBD2. The J segment lost 6 bases and the V segment lost 6 bases, leaving 6 bases of the junction unmatched. Germline values: CDR1 ENHRY, CDR2 SYGVKD. This CDR3 is built from 15 residues. The CDR3 nucleotides are TGTGCCATCAGCGATTCACTAGCGGGAGGGGATACGCAGTATTTT. Protein: CAISDSLAGGDTQYF.

The J gene is TRBJ1-4, the V gene TRBV18; D remains ambiguous. This CDR3 contains 15 residues. V gave up 2 bases and J gave up 3 bases, with 10 bases separating them. The germline gives CDR1 KGHSH, CDR2 LQKENI. The DNA for the CDR3 is TGTGCCAGCTCACCAGGAGCTGGGGCTAATGAAAAACTGTTTTTT. It translates to CASSPGAGANEKLFF.